This T cell receptor beta chain originates from a study of OX40 agonist ivuxolimab in advanced cancers. Study context: Ivuxolimab is a fully human IgG2 antibody that activates OX40 (CD134). The study's findings and limits: Still undetermined is the antigen specificity of the expanded peripheral T cells.

On this clone: Its antigen remains unknown.

Generated by immunoSEQ multiplex PCR, the TCRdb table keeps only in-frame clones and is missing some. The table lists 28,000 or so clones, 84% of them singletons. Germline CDR1 and CDR2: SGHRS and YFSETQ. V was cut by 6 bases and J by 1 base, with 10 bases left in between. The CDR3 is 14 amino acids. This sequence was found in an adult with an advanced solid tumor such as melanoma, head and neck, liver or kidney cancer. This chain links TRBV5-1 with TRBJ1-4, with TRBD1 as a possible D gene (5 bases). The sample consisted of CD4+ or CD8+ T cells sorted from blood, taken in a trial of the OX40 agonist ivuxolimab. The CDR3 DNA is TGCGCCAGCAATAAGGGGCAAACTAATGAAAAACTGTTTTTT. This sequence encodes CASNKGQTNEKLFF.